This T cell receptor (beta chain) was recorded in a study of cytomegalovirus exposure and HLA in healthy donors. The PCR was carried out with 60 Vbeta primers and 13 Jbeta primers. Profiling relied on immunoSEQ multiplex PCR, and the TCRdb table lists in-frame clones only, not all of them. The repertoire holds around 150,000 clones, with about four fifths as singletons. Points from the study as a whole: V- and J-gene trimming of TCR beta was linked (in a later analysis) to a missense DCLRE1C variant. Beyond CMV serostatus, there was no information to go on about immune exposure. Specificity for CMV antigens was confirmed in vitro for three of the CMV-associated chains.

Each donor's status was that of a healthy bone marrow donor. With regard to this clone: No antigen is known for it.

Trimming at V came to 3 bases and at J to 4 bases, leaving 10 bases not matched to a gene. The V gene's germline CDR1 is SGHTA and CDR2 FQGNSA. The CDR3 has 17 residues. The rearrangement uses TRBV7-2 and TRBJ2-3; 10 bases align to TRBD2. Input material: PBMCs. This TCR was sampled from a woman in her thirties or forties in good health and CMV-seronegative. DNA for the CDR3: TGTGCCAGCAGCTTTCTGCCTAGCGGGGGTAGGGCAGATACGCAGTATTTT. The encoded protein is CASSFLPSGGRADTQYF.